This T cell receptor (beta chain) was sequenced during a study of shared clonotypes between healthy human individuals. Study-wide results and caveats: Tissue TCR repertoires likely differ from these blood-only repertoires. Represented diversity, genetic and exposure-history alike, was limited by few donors. Sharing of clonotypes among donors was expected to vary with sequencing depth.

The CDR3 is 15 amino acids. Germline CDR1 reads SGHRS; CDR2 reads YFSETQ. The ends were cut back, 4 bases at V and 2 bases at J, with 13 bases in the middle. This clone was recorded once. Its antigen is unidentified. Sequenced by immunoSEQ multiplex PCR; TCRdb stores in-frame clones only, minus some. The profile shows around 510,000 clones, 95% to 97% of them singletons. The V and J genes are TRBV5-1 and TRBJ2-4; the D gene is possibly TRBD1 (5 bases). The sequencing sample was made of naive CD4+ T cells sorted from blood. This sample's subset: CD45RA+ positively selected. The receptor comes from a woman in her 30s in good health. CDR3 DNA sequence: TGCGCCAGCAGCGAGACAGAACTAACCAAAAACATTCAGTACTTC. Its translation is CASSETELTKNIQYF.